Shown below are 20 T cell receptor beta chains from a single sample sequenced in a study of blood T cell repertoires in COVID-19. The method was immunoSEQ multiplex PCR; TCRdb's version includes in-frame clones alone and lacks a portion of them. The sample records about 48,000 clones, 82% being singletons. Material: peripheral blood. The receptors here all came from a man aged 40-49 years with acute or convalescent COVID-19.

This clone showed up just a few times. The chain employs TRBV19 and TRBJ2-7, with D perhaps matching TRBD2 (6 bases). This CDR3 is 14 amino acids long. The ends were cut back, 5 bases at V and 3 bases at J, with 14 bases in the middle. Germline assignment: CDR1 LNHDA and CDR2 SQIVND (reference sequence). The CDR3 bases are TGTGCCAGTAGTGTTGGAGGGTGGGACTACGAGCAGTACTTC. Amino acid sequence: CASSVGGWDYEQYF.

The table lists this clone with a count of one. This chain connects TRBV4-1 to TRBJ2-3; D may be TRBD1 (6 bases). V was pared by 1 base and J by 2 bases, with 16 bases between. The CDR3 contains 17 residues. Germline CDR1 is MGHRA and CDR2 is YSYEKL. The CDR3 bases are TGCGCCAGCAGCCAAGGTTTAGGGACATTAAACACAGATACGCAGTATTTT. Translated, it gives CASSQGLGTLNTDTQYF.

V gene TRBV28 combines with J gene TRBJ2-4; 7 nucleotides align to TRBD1. The CDR3 runs 13 residues. Germline trimming cut 5 bases from V and 4 bases from J; bases unmatched to any gene: 2. Germline V gives CDR1 MDHEN, CDR2 SYDVKM. The CDR3 region has the DNA TGTGCCAGCAGTGGGACAGCAAAAAACATTCAGTACTTC. Protein sequence: CASSGTAKNIQYF.

V usage is TRBV12-3 or TRBV12-4 and J usage is TRBJ1-2; weak D call: TRBD1 (6 bases). The V end was cut by 6 bases, the J end by 6 bases, with 14 bases between. This CDR3 region has 13 residues. DNA of the CDR3: TGTGCCAGCAGCCCGGGACATTTCAATGGCTACACCTTC. This encodes CASSPGHFNGYTF.

This rearrangement joins TRBV30 to TRBJ1-6; 8 positions agree with TRBD1. In germline, CDR1 is GTSNPN, CDR2 SVGIG (reference sequence). This CDR3 has 15 residues. The V segment lost 1 base and the J segment 9 bases; nucleotides outside the gene matches: 8. CDR3 sequence: CAWSGQGSSSSPLHF. In nucleotides, the CDR3 is TGTGCCTGGAGTGGACAGGGGAGTTCGAGTTCACCCCTCCACTTT.

This clone showed up just a few times. V gene TRBV27 combines with J gene TRBJ2-7; 8 nucleotides line up with TRBD1. Germline V gene lookup returns CDR1 MNHEY and CDR2 SMNVEV (reference sequence). The J segment lost 9 bases and the V segment lost 4 bases, leaving 14 bases of the junction unmatched. The CDR3 totals 15 residues. This chain's CDR3 is CASSSWGQANGGQYF. The CDR3 bases are TGTGCCAGCAGTTCATGGGGACAGGCCAACGGCGGGCAGTACTTC.

As regards this clone: Other DNA sequences within the sample encode an identical CDR3. The V call is TRBV9, the J call TRBJ2-5; TRBD1 aligns across 10 bases. Trimming cost V 0 bases and J 2 bases; bases outside gene matches: 4. The germline gives CDR1 SGDLS, CDR2 YYNGEE. The CDR3 runs to 16 residues. The CDR3: CASSVALDRGQETQYF. Here the CDR3 DNA reads TGTGCCAGCAGCGTAGCTCTGGACAGGGGGCAAGAGACCCAGTACTTC.

The V call is TRBV28, the J call TRBJ1-2; D unresolved. With 1 base removed from V and 7 bases from J, the gap between germline ends came to 7 bases. Per germline, CDR1 MDHEN and CDR2 SYDVKM. This CDR3 contains 12 residues. CDR3 sequence: CASSLSIVGYTF. In nucleotides, the CDR3 is TGTGCCAGCAGTTTATCAATTGTTGGCTACACCTTC.

This clone was found once. The chain employs TRBV2 and TRBJ2-6; possible D gene TRBD1, 5 bases. The germline V gene has CDR1 SNHLY and CDR2 FYNNEI. V lost 6 bases to trimming and J lost 2 bases, with 11 bases between them. The CDR3 runs to 15 residues. The CDR3 here is CASRETATGANVLTF. The CDR3, as DNA: TGTGCCAGCAGGGAGACAGCGACTGGGGCCAACGTCCTGACTTTC.

The rearrangement uses TRBV18 and TRBJ1-1; D gene uncertain. The germline V gene has CDR1 KGHSH and CDR2 LQKENI. The CDR3 contains 13 residues. Trimming took 5 bases from V and 3 from J, leaving 10 bases between them. The CDR3 nucleotides are TGTGCCAGCTCAGGGAGGGAGGACACTGAAGCTTTCTTT. The encoded protein is CASSGREDTEAFF.

In this sample, this clone turned up a few times. This rearrangement joins TRBV6-6 to TRBJ1-1; D is ambiguous. The length of the CDR3 is 13 residues. The V gene's germline CDR1 is MNHNY and CDR2 SVGAGI (reference sequence). Trimming removed 2 bases at V and 3 bases at J, with 7 bases between. The CDR3 DNA reads TGTGCCAGCAGTTACGAGACTTACACTGAAGCTTTCTTT. Protein: CASSYETYTEAFF.

The V call is TRBV7-7, the J call TRBJ2-1; TRBD2 agrees at 7 bases. The germline V gene encodes CDR1 SSHAT and CDR2 FNYEAQ (reference sequence). V dropped 5 bases and J dropped 9; count of bases not matched to a gene: 7. The CDR3 is 13 amino acids. The CDR3 protein is CASSQLPGGEQFF. CDR3 DNA: TGTGCCAGCAGCCAATTACCGGGGGGTGAGCAGTTCTTC.

The count of this clone is one. The V call is TRBV7-9, the J call TRBJ2-2, with D maybe TRBD1 (5 bases). The V gene's germline CDR1 is SEHNR and CDR2 FQNEAQ (reference sequence). V was clipped by 4 bases and J by 4 bases, with 7 bases between them. CDR3 length equals 13 residues. The CDR3 spells CASSSRATGELFF. In DNA form, the CDR3 reads TGTGCCAGCAGCTCCAGGGCCACCGGGGAGCTGTTTTTT.

The chain recombines TRBV19 with TRBJ1-2; D is ambiguous. Trimming cost V 2 bases and J 2 bases, with 12 bases left between them. Looked up from germline, CDR1 is LNHDA and CDR2 is SQIVND (reference sequence). The length of the CDR3 is 15 residues. The CDR3 coding sequence is TGTGCCAGTAGTATACCATTGGGCGGGAACTATGGCTACACCTTC. Translated: CASSIPLGGNYGYTF.

The chain uses TRBV18 and TRBJ2-7; TRBD1 matches 8 bases. V dropped 3 bases and J dropped 6; count of bases not matched to a gene: 10. The CDR3 spans 15 residues. Germline assignment: CDR1 KGHSH and CDR2 LQKENI. For the CDR3, the DNA is TGTGCCAGCTCACCTTATATCGACAGGGGACGCGAGCAGTACTTC. Protein: CASSPYIDRGREQYF.

The rearrangement links TRBV5-1 to TRBJ1-6; D is possibly TRBD1 (6 bases). CDR3 length equals 15 residues. Germline CDR1 is SGHRS and CDR2 is YFSETQ. Deletions cut 0 bases from V and 8 bases from J, with 12 bases between. This CDR3 reads CASSLGPSGDSPLHF. The CDR3 region has the DNA TGCGCCAGCAGCTTGGGTCCCTCAGGGGATTCACCCCTCCACTTT.

The chain employs TRBV7-3 and TRBJ1-1; the match to TRBD1 covers 7 bases. Trimming at V came to 1 base and at J to 1 base, leaving 3 bases not matched to a gene. The germline V gene encodes CDR1 SGHTA and CDR2 FQGTGA. The CDR3 covers 15 residues. This CDR3 reads CASSLRPGGNTEAFF. DNA of the CDR3: TGTGCCAGCAGCTTAAGGCCAGGGGGGAACACTGAAGCTTTCTTT.

The chain has TRBV27 and TRBJ1-4; D remains unclear. This CDR3 contains 14 residues. Trimming took 3 bases from V and 4 from J, leaving 9 bases between them. Germline CDR1 is MNHEY and CDR2 is SMNVEV (reference sequence). The CDR3 sequence is CASSFSGNNEKLFF. In DNA form, the CDR3 reads TGTGCCAGCAGTTTCTCAGGAAATAATGAAAAACTGTTTTTT.

The table lists this clone with a few counts. The rearrangement links TRBV5-1 to TRBJ1-1; TRBD1 matches 10 bases. The germline CDR1 and CDR2 sequences are SGHRS and YFSETQ. The CDR3 consists of 16 residues. With 2 bases clipped from V and 5 bases from J, the junction kept 9 bases outside the gene matches. In DNA form, the CDR3 reads TGCGCCAGCAGCTTAGTTGCGGGACAGGGGAGGACTGAAGCTTTCTTT. This translates into CASSLVAGQGRTEAFF.

The V and J genes are TRBV11-3 and TRBJ1-1; 8 positions agree with TRBD1. The CDR3 consists of 14 residues. V lost 4 bases and J lost 2; bases outside the gene matches: 3. From germline, CDR1 is SGHNT and CDR2 YENEEA. The CDR3, as DNA: TGTGCCAGCAGCTGGGGACAGGATAACACTGAAGCTTTCTTT. Protein sequence: CASSWGQDNTEAFF.